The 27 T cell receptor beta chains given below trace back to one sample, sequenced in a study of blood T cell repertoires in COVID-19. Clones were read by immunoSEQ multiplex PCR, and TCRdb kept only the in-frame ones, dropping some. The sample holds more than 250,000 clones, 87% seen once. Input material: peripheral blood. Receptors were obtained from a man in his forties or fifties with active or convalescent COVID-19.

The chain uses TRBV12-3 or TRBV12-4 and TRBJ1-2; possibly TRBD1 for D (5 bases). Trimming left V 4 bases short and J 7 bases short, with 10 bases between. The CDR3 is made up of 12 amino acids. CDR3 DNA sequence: TGTGCCAGCAGTTGGGGGGTTGCTGGCTACACCTTC. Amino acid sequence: CASSWGVAGYTF.

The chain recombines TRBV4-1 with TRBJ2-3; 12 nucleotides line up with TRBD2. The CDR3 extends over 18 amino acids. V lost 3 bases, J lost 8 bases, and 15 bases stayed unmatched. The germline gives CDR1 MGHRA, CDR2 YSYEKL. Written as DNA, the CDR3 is TGCGCCAGCAGCCATCCCATAACCGGACGACTAGCGGGGGTTACGCAGTATTTT. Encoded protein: CASSHPITGRLAGVTQYF.

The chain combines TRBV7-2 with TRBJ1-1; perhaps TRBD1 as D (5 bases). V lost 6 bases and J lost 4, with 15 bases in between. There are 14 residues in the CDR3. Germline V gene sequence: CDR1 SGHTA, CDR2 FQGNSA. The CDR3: CASRNTVGGTEAFF. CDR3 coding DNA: TGTGCCAGCAGGAACACCGTCGGGGGCACTGAAGCTTTCTTT.

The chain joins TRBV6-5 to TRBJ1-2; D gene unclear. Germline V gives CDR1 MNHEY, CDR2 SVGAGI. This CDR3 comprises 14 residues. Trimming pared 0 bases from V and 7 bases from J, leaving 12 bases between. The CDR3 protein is CASSYSRPGIGYTF. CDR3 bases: TGTGCCAGCAGTTACTCGAGACCGGGGATTGGCTACACCTTC.

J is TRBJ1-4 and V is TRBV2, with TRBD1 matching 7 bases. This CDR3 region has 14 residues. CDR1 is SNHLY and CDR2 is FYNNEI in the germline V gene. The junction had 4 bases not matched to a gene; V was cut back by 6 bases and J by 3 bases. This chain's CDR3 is CASRTGAANEKLFF. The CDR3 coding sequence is TGTGCCAGCAGAACAGGGGCGGCTAATGAAAAACTGTTTTTT.

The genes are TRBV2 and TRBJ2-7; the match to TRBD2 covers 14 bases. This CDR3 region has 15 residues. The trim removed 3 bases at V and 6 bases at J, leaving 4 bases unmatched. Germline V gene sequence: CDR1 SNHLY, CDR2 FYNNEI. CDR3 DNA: TGTGCCAGCAGTGAGGGACTAGCGGGAGCTTCCGAGCAGTACTTC. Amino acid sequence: CASSEGLAGASEQYF.

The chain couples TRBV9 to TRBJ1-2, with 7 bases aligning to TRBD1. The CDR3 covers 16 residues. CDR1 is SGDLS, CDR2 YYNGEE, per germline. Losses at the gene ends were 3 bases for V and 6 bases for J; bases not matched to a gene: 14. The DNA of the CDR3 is TGTGCCAGCAGCGCTCCTTCGCCGGGACAGACGAATGGCTACACCTTC. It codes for CASSAPSPGQTNGYTF.

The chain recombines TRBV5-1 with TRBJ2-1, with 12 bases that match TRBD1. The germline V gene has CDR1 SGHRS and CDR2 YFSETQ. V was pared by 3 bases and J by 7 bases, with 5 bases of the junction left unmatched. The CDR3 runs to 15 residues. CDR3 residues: CASSWGQGALNEQFF. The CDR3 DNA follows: TGCGCCAGCAGCTGGGGACAGGGGGCGCTAAATGAGCAGTTCTTC.

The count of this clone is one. CDR3 region: CASSFAGNSPLHF. The CDR3 DNA reads TGTGCCAGCAGTTTCGCAGGGAATTCACCCCTCCACTTT. The chain has TRBV6-2 or TRBV6-3 and TRBJ1-6, with D perhaps matching TRBD1 (5 bases). V lost 4 bases and J 7 bases, leaving 8 bases between the germline ends. This CDR3 spans 13 amino acids. The germline V gene has CDR1 MNHEY and CDR2 SVGEGT.

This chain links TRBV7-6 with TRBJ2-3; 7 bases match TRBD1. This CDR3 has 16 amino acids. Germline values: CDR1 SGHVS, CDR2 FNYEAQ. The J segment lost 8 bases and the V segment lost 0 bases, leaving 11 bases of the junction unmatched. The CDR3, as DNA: TGTGCCAGCAGCTTAGCGCAAATGAGACAGGGTGGTACGCAGTATTTT. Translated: CASSLAQMRQGGTQYF.

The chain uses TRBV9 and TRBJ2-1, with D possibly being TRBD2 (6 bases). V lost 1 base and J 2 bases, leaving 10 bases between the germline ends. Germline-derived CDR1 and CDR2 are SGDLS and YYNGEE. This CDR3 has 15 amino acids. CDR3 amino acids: CASSVLASAYNEQFF. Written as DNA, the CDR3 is TGTGCCAGCAGCGTATTAGCTAGCGCCTACAATGAGCAGTTCTTC.

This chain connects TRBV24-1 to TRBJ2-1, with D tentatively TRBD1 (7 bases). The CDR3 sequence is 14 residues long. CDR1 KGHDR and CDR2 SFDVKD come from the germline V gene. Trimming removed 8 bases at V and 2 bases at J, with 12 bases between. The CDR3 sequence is CATTPGGTYNEQFF. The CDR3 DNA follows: TGTGCCACCACTCCAGGGGGGACCTACAATGAGCAGTTCTTC.

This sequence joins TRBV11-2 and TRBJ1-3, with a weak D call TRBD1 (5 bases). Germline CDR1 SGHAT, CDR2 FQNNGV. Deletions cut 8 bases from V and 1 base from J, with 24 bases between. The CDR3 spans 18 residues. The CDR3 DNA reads TGTGCCAGCGAGAAAGCCCCCGAAGTGACAGTTTCTGGAAACACCATATATTTT. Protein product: CASEKAPEVTVSGNTIYF.

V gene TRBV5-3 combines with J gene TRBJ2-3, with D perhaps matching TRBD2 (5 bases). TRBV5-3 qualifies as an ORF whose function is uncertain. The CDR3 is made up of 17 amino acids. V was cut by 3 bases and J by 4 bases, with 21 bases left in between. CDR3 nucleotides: TGTGCCAGAAGCTCCTATCGGAGAGGGTGGGTAGCAGATACGCAGTATTTT. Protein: CARSSYRRGWVADTQYF.

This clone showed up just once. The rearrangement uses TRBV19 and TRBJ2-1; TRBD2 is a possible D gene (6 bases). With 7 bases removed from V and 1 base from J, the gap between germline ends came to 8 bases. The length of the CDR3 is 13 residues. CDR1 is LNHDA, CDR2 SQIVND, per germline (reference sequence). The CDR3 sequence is CASTGTSYNEQFF. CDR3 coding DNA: TGTGCCAGTACCGGGACTTCCTACAATGAGCAGTTCTTC.

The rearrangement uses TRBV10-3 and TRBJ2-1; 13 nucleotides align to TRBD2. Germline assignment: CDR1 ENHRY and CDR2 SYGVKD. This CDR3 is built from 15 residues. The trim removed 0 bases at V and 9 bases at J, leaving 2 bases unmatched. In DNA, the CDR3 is TGTGCCATCAGTGAGTCACTAGCGGGGGGGTCTGAGCAGTTCTTC. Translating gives CAISESLAGGSEQFF.

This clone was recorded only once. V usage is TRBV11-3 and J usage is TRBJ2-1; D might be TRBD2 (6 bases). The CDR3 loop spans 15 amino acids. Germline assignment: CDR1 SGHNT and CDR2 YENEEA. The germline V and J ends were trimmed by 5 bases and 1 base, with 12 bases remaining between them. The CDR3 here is CASSPPGVSYNEQFF. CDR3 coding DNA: TGTGCCAGCAGCCCACCGGGGGTGTCCTACAATGAGCAGTTCTTC.

The CDR3 region is CATSDPGQGVYNEQFF. The CDR3 DNA is TGTGCCACCAGTGATCCGGGACAGGGGGTTTACAATGAGCAGTTCTTC. The chain links TRBV24-1 to TRBJ2-1, with TRBD1 matching over 11 bases. Germline CDR1 is KGHDR and CDR2 is SFDVKD. The CDR3 has 16 residues. Trimming removed 3 bases from V and 4 bases from J; junction bases left unmatched: 4.

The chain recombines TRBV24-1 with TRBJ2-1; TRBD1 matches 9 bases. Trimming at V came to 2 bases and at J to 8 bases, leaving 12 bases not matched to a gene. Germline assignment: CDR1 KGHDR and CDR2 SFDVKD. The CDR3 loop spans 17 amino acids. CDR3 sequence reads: CATSDSTGTGKFDEQFF. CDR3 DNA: TGTGCCACCAGTGATTCCACCGGGACAGGGAAATTCGATGAGCAGTTCTTC.

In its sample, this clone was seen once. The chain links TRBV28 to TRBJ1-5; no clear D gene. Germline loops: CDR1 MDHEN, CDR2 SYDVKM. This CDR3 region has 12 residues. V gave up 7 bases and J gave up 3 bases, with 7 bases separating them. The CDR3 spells CASKDSNQPQHF. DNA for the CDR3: TGTGCCAGCAAGGACTCCAATCAGCCCCAGCATTTT.

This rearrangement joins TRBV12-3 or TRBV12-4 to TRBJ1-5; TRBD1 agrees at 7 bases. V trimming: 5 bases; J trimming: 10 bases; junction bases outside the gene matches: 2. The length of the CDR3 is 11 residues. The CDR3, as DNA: TGTGCCAGCAGTAGACAGGGTCCCCAGCATTTT. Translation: CASSRQGPQHF.

DNA of the CDR3: TGCGCCAGCAGCTTGGGGACAGGGGGGACAACAGGGACCCAGTACTTC. As protein: CASSLGTGGTTGTQYF. V is TRBV5-1 and J is TRBJ2-5, with 10 bases identical to TRBD1. V lost 0 bases and J lost 7; bases outside the gene matches: 9. Looked up from germline, CDR1 is SGHRS and CDR2 is YFSETQ. The CDR3 contains 16 residues.

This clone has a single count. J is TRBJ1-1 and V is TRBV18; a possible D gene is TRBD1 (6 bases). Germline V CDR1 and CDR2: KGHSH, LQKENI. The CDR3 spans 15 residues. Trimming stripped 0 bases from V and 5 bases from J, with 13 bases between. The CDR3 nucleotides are TGTGCCAGCTCACCACCCGCAGGGCAGGGGACTGAAGCTTTCTTT. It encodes CASSPPAGQGTEAFF.

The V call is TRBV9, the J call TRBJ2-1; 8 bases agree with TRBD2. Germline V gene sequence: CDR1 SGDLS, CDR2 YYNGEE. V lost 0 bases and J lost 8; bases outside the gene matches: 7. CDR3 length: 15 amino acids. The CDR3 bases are TGTGCCAGCAGCGTAGAAGCGGGGGCGGGGCATGAGCAGTTCTTC. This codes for CASSVEAGAGHEQFF.

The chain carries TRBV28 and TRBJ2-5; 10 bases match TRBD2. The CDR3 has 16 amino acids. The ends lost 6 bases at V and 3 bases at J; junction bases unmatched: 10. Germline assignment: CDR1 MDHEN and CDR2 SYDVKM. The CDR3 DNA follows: TGTGCCAGCAGGATAAGGACTAGCGGAGCAAAAGAGACCCAGTACTTC. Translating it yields CASRIRTSGAKETQYF.

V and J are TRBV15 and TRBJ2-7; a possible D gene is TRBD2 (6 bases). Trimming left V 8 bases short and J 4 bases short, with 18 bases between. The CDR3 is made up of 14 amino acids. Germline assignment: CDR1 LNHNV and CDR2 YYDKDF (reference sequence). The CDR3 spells CATRASAGKYEQYF. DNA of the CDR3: TGTGCCACCCGGGCCTCGGCGGGGAAGTACGAGCAGTACTTC.

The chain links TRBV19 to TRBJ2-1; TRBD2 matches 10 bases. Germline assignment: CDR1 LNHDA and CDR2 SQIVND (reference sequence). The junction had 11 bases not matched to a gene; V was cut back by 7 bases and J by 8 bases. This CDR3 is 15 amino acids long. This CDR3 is CASTDPGLAVHEQFF. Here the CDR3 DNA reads TGTGCCAGTACCGATCCAGGACTAGCGGTCCATGAGCAGTTCTTC.